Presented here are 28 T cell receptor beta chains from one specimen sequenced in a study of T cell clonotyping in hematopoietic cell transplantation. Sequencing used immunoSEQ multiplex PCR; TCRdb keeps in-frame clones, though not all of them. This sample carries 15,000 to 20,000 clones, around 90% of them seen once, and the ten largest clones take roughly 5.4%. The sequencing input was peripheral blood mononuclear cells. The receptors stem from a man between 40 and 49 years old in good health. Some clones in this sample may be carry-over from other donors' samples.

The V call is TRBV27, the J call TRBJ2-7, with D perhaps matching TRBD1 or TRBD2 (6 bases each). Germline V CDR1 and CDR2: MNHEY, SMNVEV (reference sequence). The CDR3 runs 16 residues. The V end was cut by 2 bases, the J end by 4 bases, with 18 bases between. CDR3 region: CASSLQGGLRVYEQYF. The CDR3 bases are TGTGCCAGCAGTTTACAAGGGGGGCTCCGTGTTTACGAGCAGTACTTC.

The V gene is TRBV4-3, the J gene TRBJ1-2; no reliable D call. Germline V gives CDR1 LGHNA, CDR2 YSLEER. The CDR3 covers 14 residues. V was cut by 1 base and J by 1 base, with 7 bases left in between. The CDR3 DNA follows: TGCGCCAGCAGCCAAGGGGTAATTAACTATGGCTACACCTTC. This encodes CASSQGVINYGYTF.

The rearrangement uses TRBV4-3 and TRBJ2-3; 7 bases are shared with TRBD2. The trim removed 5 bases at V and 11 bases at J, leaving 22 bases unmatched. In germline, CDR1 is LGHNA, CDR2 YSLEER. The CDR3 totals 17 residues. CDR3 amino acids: CASSSTPFGSGAGEQYF. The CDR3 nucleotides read TGCGCCAGCAGCTCCACTCCCTTCGGGAGTGGGGCGGGAGAGCAGTATTTT.

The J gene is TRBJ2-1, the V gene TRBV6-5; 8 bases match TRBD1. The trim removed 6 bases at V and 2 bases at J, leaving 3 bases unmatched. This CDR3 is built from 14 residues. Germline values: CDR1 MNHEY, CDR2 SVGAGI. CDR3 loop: CASRDRATYNEQFF. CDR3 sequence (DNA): TGTGCCAGCAGGGACAGGGCCACCTACAATGAGCAGTTCTTC.

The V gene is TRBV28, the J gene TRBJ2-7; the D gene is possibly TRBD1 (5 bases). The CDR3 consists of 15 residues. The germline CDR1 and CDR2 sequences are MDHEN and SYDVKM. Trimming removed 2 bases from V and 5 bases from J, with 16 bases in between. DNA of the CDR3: TGTGCCAGCAGTTTAAACCAGGGCAGTGGGGACGAGCAGTACTTC. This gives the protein CASSLNQGSGDEQYF.

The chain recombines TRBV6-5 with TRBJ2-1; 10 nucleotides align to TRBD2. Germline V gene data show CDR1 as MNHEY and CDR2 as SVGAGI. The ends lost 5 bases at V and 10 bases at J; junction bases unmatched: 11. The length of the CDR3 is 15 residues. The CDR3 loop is CASSPGLADGGEQFF. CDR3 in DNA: TGTGCCAGCAGTCCCGGACTAGCGGACGGGGGGGAGCAGTTCTTC.

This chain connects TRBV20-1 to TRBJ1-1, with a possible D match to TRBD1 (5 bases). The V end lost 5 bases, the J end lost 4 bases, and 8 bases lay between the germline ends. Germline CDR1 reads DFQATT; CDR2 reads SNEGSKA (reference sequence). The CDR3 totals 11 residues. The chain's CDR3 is CSAQGPTEAFF. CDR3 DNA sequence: TGCAGTGCTCAGGGCCCCACTGAAGCTTTCTTT.

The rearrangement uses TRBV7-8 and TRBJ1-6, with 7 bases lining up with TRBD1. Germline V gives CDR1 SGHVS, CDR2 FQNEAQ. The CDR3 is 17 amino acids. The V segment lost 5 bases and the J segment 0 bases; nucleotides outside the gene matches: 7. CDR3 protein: CASSRTGDSSYNSPLHF. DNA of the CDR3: TGTGCCAGCAGCCGTACAGGGGATAGCTCCTATAATTCACCCCTCCACTTT.

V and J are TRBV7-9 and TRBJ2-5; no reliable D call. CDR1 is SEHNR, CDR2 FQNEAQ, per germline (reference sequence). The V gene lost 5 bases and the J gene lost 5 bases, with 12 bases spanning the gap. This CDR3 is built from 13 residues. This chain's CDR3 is CASSPVLLETQYF. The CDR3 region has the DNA TGTGCCAGCAGCCCCGTCCTGTTGGAGACCCAGTACTTC.

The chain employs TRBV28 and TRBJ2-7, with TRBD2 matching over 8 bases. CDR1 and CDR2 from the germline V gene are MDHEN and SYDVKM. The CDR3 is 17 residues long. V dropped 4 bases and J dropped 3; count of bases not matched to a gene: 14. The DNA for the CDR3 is TGTGCCAGCAGTTCTCCTACGGTGACTAGCGCTCGCTACGAGCAGTACTTC. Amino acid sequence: CASSSPTVTSARYEQYF.

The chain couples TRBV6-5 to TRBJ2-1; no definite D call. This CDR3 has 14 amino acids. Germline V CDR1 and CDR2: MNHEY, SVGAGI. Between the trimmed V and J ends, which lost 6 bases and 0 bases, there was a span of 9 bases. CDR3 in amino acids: CASSRFSSYNEQFF. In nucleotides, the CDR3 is TGTGCCAGCAGCCGCTTTAGCTCCTACAATGAGCAGTTCTTC.

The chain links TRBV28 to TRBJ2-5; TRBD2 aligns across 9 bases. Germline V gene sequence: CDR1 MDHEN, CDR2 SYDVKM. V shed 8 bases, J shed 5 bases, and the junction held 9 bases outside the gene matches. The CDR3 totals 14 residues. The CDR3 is CASQGGRAYETQYF. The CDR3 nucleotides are TGTGCCAGCCAGGGCGGGAGGGCCTACGAGACCCAGTACTTC.

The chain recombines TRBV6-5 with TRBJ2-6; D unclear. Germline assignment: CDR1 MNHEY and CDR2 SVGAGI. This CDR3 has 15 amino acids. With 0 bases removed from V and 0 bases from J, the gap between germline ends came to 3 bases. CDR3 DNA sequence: TGTGCCAGCAGTTACTCGAGCTCTGGGGCCAACGTCCTGACTTTC. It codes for CASSYSSSGANVLTF.

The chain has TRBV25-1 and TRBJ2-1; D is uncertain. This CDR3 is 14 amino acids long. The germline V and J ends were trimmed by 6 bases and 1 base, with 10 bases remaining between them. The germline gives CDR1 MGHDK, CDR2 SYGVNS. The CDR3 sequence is CASSSPGSYNEQFF. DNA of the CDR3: TGTGCCAGCAGCAGCCCTGGGTCCTACAATGAGCAGTTCTTC. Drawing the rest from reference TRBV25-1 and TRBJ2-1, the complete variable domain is EADIYQTPRYLVIGTGKKITLECSQTMGHDKMYWYQQDPGMELHLIHYSYGVNSTEKGDLSSESTVSRIRTEHFPLTLESARPSHTSQYLCASSSPGSYNEQFFGPGTRLTVL.

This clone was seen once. The chain's CDR3 is CASSSHLTGGENIQYF. The CDR3 DNA follows: TGTGCCAGCAGCTCCCACCTTACAGGGGGCGAAAACATTCAGTACTTC. The chain has TRBV7-2 and TRBJ2-4; 9 positions match TRBD1. This CDR3 comprises 16 residues. Germline V lookup: CDR1 SGHTA, CDR2 FQGNSA. V was pared by 4 bases and J by 5 bases, with 9 bases of the junction left unmatched. The whole variable domain, remainder taken from reference TRBV7-2 and TRBJ2-4, is GAGVSQSPSNKVTEKGKDVELRCDPISGHTALYWYRQSLGQGLEFLIYFQGNSAPDKSGLPSDRFSAERTGGSVSTLTIQRTQQEDSAVYLCASSSHLTGGENIQYFGAGTRLSVL.

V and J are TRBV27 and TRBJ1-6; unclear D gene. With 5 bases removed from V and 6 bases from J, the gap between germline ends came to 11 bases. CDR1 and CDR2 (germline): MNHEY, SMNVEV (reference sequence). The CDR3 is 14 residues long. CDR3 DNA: TGTGCCAGCAGTCCGACCCTGGGTAATTCACCCCTCCACTTT. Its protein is CASSPTLGNSPLHF.

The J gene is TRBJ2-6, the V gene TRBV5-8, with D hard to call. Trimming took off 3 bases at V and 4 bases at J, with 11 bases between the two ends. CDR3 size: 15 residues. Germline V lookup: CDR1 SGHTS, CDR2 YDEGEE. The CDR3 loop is CASSSITRGANVLTF. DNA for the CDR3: TGTGCCAGCAGCTCCATTACGAGAGGGGCCAACGTCCTGACTTTC.

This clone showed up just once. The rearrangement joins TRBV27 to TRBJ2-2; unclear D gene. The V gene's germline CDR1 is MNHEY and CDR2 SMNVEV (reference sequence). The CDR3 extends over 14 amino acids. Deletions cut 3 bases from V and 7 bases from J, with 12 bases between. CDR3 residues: CASSFQVGGGELFF. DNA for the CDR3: TGTGCCAGCAGTTTCCAGGTGGGCGGCGGGGAGCTGTTTTTT.

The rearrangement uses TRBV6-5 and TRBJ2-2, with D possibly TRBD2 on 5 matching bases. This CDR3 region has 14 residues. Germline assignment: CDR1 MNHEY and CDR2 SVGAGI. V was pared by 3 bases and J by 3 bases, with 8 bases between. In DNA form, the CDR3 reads TGTGCCAGCAGTTATTCGCGGGACACCGGGGAGCTGTTTTTT. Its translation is CASSYSRDTGELFF.

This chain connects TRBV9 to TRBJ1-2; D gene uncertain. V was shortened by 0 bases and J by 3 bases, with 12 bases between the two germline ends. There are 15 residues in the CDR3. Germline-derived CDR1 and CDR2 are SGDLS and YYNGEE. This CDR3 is CASSVGPGKDYGYTF. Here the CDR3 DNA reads TGTGCCAGCAGCGTAGGTCCGGGGAAGGACTATGGCTACACCTTC. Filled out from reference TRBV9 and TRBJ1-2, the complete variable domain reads DSGVTQTPKHLITATGQRVTLRCSPRSGDLSVYWYQQSLDQGLQFLIQYYNGEERAKGNILERFSAQQFPDLHSELNLSSLELGDSALYFCASSVGPGKDYGYTFGSGTRLTVV.

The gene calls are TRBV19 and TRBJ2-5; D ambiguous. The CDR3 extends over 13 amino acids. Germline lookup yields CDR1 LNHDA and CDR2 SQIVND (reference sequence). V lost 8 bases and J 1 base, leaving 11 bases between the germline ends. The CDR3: CASSDWPQETQYF. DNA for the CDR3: TGTGCCAGTTCCGACTGGCCCCAAGAGACCCAGTACTTC.

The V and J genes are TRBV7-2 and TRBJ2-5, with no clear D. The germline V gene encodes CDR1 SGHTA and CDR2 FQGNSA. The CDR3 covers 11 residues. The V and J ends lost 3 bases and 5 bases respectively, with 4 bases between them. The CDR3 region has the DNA TGTGCCAGCAGCTTTGCTGAGACCCAGTACTTC. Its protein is CASSFAETQYF. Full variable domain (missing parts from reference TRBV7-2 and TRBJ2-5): GAGVSQSPSNKVTEKGKDVELRCDPISGHTALYWYRQSLGQGLEFLIYFQGNSAPDKSGLPSDRFSAERTGGSVSTLTIQRTQQEDSAVYLCASSFAETQYFGPGTRLLVL.

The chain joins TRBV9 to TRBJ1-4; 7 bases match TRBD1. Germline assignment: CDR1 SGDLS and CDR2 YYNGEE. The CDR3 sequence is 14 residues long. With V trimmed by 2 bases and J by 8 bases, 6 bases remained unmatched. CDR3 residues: CASSVDPGQEKLFF. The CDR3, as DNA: TGTGCCAGCAGCGTTGACCCGGGACAGGAAAAACTGTTTTTT.

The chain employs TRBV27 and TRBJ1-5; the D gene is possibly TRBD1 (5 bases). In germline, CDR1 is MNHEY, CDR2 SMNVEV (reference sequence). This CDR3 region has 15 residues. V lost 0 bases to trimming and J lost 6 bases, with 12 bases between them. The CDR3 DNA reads TGTGCCAGCAGTTTATCGGGTGGGAGGGGTCAGCCCCAGCATTTT. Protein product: CASSLSGGRGQPQHF.

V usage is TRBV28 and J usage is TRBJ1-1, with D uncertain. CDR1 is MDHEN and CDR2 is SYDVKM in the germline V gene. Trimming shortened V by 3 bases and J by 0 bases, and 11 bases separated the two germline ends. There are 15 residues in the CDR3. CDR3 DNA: TGTGCCAGCAGTTTCGAATCCGCGATGAACACTGAAGCTTTCTTT. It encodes CASSFESAMNTEAFF.

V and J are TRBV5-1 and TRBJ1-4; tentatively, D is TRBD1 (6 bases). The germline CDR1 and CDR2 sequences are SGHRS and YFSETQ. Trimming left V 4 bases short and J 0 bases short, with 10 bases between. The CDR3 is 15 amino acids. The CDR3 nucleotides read TGCGCCAGCAGCGAGCAGGGGACAACTAATGAAAAACTGTTTTTT. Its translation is CASSEQGTTNEKLFF.

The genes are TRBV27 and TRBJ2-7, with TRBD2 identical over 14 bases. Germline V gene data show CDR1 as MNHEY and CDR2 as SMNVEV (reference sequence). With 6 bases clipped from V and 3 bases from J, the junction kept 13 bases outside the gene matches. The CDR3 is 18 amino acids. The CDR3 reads CASRGFGTSGSGIYEQYF. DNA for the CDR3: TGTGCCAGCAGGGGATTCGGGACTAGCGGGAGTGGAATCTACGAGCAGTACTTC.

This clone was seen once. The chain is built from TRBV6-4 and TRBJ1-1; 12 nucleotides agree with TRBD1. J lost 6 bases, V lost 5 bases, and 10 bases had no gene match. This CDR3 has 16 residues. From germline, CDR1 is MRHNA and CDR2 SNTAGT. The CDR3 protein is CASSPSRDRGRAEAFF. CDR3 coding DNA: TGTGCCAGCAGTCCCAGCCGGGACAGGGGGCGGGCTGAAGCTTTCTTT.